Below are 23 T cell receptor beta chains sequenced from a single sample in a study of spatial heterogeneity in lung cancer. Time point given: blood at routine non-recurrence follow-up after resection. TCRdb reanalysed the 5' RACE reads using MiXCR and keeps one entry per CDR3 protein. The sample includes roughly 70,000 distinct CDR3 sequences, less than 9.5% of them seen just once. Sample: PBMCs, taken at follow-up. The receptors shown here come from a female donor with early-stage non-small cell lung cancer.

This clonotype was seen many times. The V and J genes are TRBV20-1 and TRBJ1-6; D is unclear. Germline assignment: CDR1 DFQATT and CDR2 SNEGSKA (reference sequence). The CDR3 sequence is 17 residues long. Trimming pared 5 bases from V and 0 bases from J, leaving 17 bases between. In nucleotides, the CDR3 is TGCAGTGCTCGTTACCCCACAAGGAGCTCCTATAATTCACCCCTCCACTTT. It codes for CSARYPTRSSYNSPLHF.

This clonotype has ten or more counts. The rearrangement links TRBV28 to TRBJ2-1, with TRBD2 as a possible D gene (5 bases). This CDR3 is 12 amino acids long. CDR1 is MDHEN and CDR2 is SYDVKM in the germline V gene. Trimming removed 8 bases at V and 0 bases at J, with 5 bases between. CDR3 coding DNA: TGTGCCAGCGGGAGCTCCTACAATGAGCAGTTCTTC. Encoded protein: CASGSSYNEQFF.

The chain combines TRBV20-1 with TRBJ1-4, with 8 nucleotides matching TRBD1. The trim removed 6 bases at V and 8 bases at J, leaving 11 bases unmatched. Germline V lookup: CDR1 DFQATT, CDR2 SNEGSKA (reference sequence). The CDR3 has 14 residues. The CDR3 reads CSASKGQAGEKLFF. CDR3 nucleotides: TGCAGTGCCTCTAAGGGACAGGCAGGGGAAAAACTGTTTTTT.

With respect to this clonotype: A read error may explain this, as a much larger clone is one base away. The chain's CDR3 is CASRPLAGHFQYTF. CDR3 DNA: TGTGCCAGTAGGCCCCTCGCGGGACACTTTCAGTACACCTTC. The V call is TRBV19, the J call TRBJ1-2; D may be TRBD1 (6 bases). Germline V gives CDR1 LNHDA, CDR2 SQIVND (reference sequence). V shed 6 bases and J shed 11 bases, with 22 bases lying between them. The CDR3 totals 14 residues.

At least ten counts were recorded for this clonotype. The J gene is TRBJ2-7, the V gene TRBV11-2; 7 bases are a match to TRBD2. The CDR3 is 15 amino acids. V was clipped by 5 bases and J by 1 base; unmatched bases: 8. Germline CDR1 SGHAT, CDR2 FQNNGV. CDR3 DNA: TGTGCCAGCAGCCCTCGTAGCGGGTCTTCCTACGAGCAGTACTTC. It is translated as CASSPRSGSSYEQYF.

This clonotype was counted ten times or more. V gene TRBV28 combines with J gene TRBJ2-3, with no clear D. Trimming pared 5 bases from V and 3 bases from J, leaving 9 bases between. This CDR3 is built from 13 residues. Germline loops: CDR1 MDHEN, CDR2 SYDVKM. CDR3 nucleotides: TGTGCCAGCAGTCCTCCACAGACAGATACGCAGTATTTT. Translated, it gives CASSPPQTDTQYF.

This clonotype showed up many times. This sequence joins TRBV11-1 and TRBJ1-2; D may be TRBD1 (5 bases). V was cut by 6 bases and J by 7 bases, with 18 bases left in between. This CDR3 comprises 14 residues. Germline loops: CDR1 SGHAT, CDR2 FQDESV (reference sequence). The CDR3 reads CASSGSQGIGGYTF. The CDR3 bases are TGTGCCAGCAGTGGATCCCAGGGAATTGGTGGCTACACCTTC.

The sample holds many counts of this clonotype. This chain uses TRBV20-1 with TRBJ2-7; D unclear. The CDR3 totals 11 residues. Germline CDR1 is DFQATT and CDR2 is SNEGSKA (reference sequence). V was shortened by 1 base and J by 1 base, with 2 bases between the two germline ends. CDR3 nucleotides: TGCAGTGCTAGAGGATCCTACGAGCAGTACTTC. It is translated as CSARGSYEQYF.

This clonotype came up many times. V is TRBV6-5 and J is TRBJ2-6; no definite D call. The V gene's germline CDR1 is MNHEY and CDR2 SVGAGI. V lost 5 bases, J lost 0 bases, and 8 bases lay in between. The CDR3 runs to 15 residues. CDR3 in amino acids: CASSRPVSGANVLTF. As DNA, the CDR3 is TGTGCCAGCAGTAGACCGGTCTCTGGGGCCAACGTCCTGACTTTC.

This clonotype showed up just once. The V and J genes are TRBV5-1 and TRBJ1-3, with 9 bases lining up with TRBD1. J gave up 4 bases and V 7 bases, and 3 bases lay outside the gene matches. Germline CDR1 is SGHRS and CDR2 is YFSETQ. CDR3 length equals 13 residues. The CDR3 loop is CASGTGNGNTIYF. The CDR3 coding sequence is TGCGCCAGCGGGACAGGGAACGGAAACACCATATATTTT.

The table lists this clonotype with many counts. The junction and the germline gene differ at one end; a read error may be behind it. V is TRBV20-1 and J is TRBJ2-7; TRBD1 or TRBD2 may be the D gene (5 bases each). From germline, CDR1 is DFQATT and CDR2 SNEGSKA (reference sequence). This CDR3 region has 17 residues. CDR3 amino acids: CSARDYVRDPTSSEQYF. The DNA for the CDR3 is TGCAGTGCTAGAGATTATGTTAGGGACCCCACATCCTCCGAGCAGTACTTC.

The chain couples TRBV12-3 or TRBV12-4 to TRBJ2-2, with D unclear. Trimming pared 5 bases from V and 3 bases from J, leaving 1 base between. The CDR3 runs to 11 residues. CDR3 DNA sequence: TGTGCCAGCAGTCACACCGGGGAGCTGTTTTTT. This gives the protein CASSHTGELFF.

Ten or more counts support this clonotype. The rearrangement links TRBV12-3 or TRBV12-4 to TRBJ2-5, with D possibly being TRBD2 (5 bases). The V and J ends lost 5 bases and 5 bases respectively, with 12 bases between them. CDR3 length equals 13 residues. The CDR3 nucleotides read TGTGCCAGCAGTCCTCGGGAAGGGGAGACCCAGTACTTC. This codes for CASSPREGETQYF.

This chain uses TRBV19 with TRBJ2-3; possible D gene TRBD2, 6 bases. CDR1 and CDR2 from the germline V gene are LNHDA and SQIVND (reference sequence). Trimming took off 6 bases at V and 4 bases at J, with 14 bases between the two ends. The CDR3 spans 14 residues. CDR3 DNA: TGTGCCAGTAGGGAGGAGTGGGGGGCAGATACGCAGTATTTT. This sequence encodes CASREEWGADTQYF.

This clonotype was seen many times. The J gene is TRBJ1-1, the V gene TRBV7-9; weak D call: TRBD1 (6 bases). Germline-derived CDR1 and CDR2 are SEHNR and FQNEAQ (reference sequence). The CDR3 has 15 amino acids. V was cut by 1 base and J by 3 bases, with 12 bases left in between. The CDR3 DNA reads TGTGCCAGCAGCTTAGAAGGGGGGCTGCACACTGAAGCTTTCTTT. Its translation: CASSLEGGLHTEAFF.

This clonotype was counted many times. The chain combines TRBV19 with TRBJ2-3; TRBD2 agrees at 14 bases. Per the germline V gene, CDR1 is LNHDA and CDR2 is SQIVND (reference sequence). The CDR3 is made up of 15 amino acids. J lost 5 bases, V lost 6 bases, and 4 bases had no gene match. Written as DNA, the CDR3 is TGTGCCAGTAGACGACTAGCGGGAGGGCGAGATACGCAGTATTTT. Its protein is CASRRLAGGRDTQYF.

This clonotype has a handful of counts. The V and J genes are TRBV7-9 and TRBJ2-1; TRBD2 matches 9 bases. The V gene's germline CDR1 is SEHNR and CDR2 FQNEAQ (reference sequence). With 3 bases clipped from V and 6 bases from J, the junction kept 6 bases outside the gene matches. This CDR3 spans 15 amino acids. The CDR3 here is CASSFAAGGPNEQFF. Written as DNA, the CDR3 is TGTGCCAGCAGCTTCGCAGCGGGAGGACCCAATGAGCAGTTCTTC.

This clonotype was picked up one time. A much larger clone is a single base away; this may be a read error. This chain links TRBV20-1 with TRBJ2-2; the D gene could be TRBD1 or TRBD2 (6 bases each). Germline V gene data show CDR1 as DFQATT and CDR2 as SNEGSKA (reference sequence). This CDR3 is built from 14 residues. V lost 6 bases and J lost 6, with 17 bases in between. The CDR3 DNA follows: TGCAGTGCCGGGGGCGCGGGAAACTCCGGGGAGCTGTTTTTT. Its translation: CSAGGAGNSGELFF.

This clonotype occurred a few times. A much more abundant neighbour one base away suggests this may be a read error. CDR3 loop: CSVEKLEGTNVLTF. The CDR3 DNA reads TGCAGCGTTGAAAAGCTGGAAGGGACCAACGTCCTGACTTTC. The V and J genes are TRBV29-1 and TRBJ2-6; D not certain. The CDR3 is 14 amino acids. Germline lookup yields CDR1 SQVTM and CDR2 ANQGSEA. Trimming took off 2 bases at V and 8 bases at J, with 13 bases between the two ends.

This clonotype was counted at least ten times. This CDR3 reads CASSRGGANNEQFF. The CDR3 DNA is TGTGCCAGCAGCCGCGGTGGGGCTAACAATGAGCAGTTCTTC. The genes are TRBV7-3 and TRBJ2-1; possible D gene TRBD1, 5 bases. The CDR3 loop spans 14 amino acids. The germline V and J ends were trimmed by 5 bases and 5 bases, with 13 bases remaining between them. Germline CDR1 reads SGHTA; CDR2 reads FQGTGA. The full variable domain, with the rest looked up from reference TRBV7-3 and TRBJ2-1, is GAGVSQTPSNKVTEKGKYVELRCDPISGHTALYWYRQSLGQGPEFLIYFQGTGAADDSGLPNDRFFAVRPEGSVSTLKIQRTERGDSAVYLCASSRGGANNEQFFGPGTRLTVL.

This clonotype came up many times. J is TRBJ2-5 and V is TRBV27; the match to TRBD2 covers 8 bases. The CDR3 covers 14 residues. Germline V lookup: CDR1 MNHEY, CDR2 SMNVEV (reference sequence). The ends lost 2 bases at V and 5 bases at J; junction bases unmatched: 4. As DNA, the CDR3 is TGTGCCAGCAGTTTAGGCACTAGCGGCGAGACCCAGTACTTC. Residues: CASSLGTSGETQYF.

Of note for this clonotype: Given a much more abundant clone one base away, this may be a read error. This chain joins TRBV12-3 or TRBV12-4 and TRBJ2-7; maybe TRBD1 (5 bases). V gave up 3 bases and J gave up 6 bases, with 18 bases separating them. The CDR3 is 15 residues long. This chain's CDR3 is CASSFLVGQPGEQYF. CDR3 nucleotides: TGTGCCAGCAGTTTCCTGGTGGGGCAGCCGGGCGAGCAGTACTTC.

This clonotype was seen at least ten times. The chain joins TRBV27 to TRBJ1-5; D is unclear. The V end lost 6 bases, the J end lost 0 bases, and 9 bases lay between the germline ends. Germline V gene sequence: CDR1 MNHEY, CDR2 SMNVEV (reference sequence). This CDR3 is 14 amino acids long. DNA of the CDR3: TGTGCCAGCAGGACCTTGAATAGCAATCAGCCCCAGCATTTT. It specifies CASRTLNSNQPQHF.